Listed below are T cell receptor beta chains from one sample, sequenced in a study of tumor-infiltrating lymphocytes in primary liver carcinoma. One entry per CDR3 protein results from TCRdb running MiXCR on the multiplex PCR reads. The sample lists over 35,000 distinct CDR3 sequences; roughly 74% were seen once. The sequencing input was liver tumor tissue from sampling region 4. The origin of the receptors is a middle-aged man with primary liver carcinoma and hepatitis B virus infection. Each CDR3 is given with its conserved first and last residue. The order of the fields is J gene, V gene, D gene, clone size, CDR3 protein, CDR3 DNA. The D gene is left open where the match is weak. Size is omitted from some rows. Given values are once, few, many or a class for expanded clones.

>TRBJ2-5|TRBV29-1|NA|large
CSGMDSGETQYF
TGCAGCGGTATGGACAGTGGAGAGACCCAGTACTTC
>TRBJ2-7|TRBV28|TRBD1|NA
CASTYRGVYEQYF
TGTGCCAGCACGTACAGGGGAGTCTACGAACAGTACTTC
>TRBJ2-7|TRBV6-5|NA|few
CAVGAASYEQYF
TGTGCCGTCGGAGCCGCCTCCTACGAGCAGTACTTC
>TRBJ1-1|TRBV29-1|NA|NA
CSVDGHGNTEAFF
TGCAGCGTTGATGGGCATGGGAACACAGAAGCTTTCTTT
>TRBJ1-3|TRBV7-9|NA|NA
CAGSPPSGVSGNTINF
TGTGCCGGCAGCCCACCCTCCGGGGTGAGTGGAAACACCATAAATTTT
>TRBJ2-5|TRBV9|NA|few
CASTSSWGGQETLYF
TGTGCCAGCACCAGTAGTTGGGGGGGCCAAGAGACCCTGTACTTC
>TRBJ1-1|TRBV6-2/TRBV6-3|NA|NA
CASSYNGLTWAVF
TGTGCTAGCAGTTACAACGGTTTGACTTGGGCTGTCTTT
>TRBJ2-3|TRBV11-3|TRBD2|NA
CTSSGSPAGGVDTQCF
TGTACCAGCAGCGGCAGCCCGGCGGGAGGGGTCGATACGCAGTGTTTT
>TRBJ2-7|TRBV4-2|NA|NA
CASCVSGSYEQYF
TGTGCCAGCTGCGTTAGTGGGAGCTACGAGCAGTACTTC
>TRBJ2-7|TRBV4-3|NA|NA
CASSQERRHKRYF
TGCGCCAGCAGCCAAGAACGGCGCCACAAGCGGTACTTC
>TRBJ2-2|TRBV19|NA|many
CASRFVGGRAGELVF
TGTGCCAGTAGGTTCGTGGGAGGTCGGGCCGGGGAGCTGGTTTTT
>TRBJ2-1|TRBV11-2|TRBD2|NA
CTRSLDRGGRFYNELFF
TGTACCAGAAGCTTAGATAGGGGCGGGAGGTTCTACAATGAGCTGTTCTTC
>TRBJ2-1|TRBV20-1|TRBD2|NA
CSGAAASGSPLNEQFF
TGCAGTGGGGCGGCCGCTAGCGGGAGTCCCCTCAATGAGCAGTTCTTC
>TRBJ2-7|TRBV11-2|NA|NA
CVRSLDRQAYEQYF
TGTGTCAGAAGCTTAGATCGACAAGCATACGAGCAGTACTTC
>TRBJ2-3|TRBV11-1|NA|NA
CASSLPRESVDTQYF
TGTGCCAGCAGTTTGCCAAGGGAGAGCGTAGATACGCAGTATTTT
>TRBJ2-1|TRBV12-3/TRBV12-4|NA|NA
CASMTNGRYNEQFF
TGCGCCAGTATGACTAACGGGAGATACAATGAGCAGTTCTTC
>TRBJ2-2|TRBV5-1|NA|few
CASSLGGGVGTGKLFF
TGCGCCAGCAGTTTGGGGGGAGGAGTCGGCACCGGGAAGCTGTTTTTT
>TRBJ1-5|TRBV5-8|NA|NA
CANSLAGHQHQHF
TGTGCCAACAGCTTGGCAGGGCACCAGCACCAGCATTTT
>TRBJ2-1|TRBV29-1|NA|few
CSVVGSGGAYNGQFF
TGCAGCGTTGTTGGGTCCGGGGGCGCATACAATGGGCAGTTCTTC
>TRBJ2-2|TRBV29-1|TRBD2|once
CSVGTSAVKTGEQFF
TGCAGCGTTGGGACTAGCGCGGTGAAAACCGGGGAGCAGTTTTTT
>TRBJ2-1|TRBV7-8|NA|few
CASSLGSGAYNEQSF
TGTGCCAGCAGCTTAGGGTCAGGGGCCTACAATGAGCAGTCCTTC
>TRBJ2-6|TRBV2|NA|few
CASSAPGANVLTF
TGTGCCAGCAGTGCCCCTGGGGCCAACGTCCTGACTTTC
>TRBJ2-5|TRBV14|NA|NA
CASSLARRGNQQETQYF
TGTGCCAGCAGCCTAGCCAGGAGAGGGAACCAGCAAGAGACCCAGTACTTC
>TRBJ1-4|TRBV5-1|NA|NA
CAGSRDRPTNEKLLF
TGCGCCGGCAGTCGCGACAGACCGACTAATGAAAAACTGCTTTTT
>TRBJ2-3|TRBV5-4|NA|NA
CVSSLGATPTDTQYF
TGCGTCAGCAGCTTAGGGGCAACCCCCACAGATACGCAGTATTTT
>TRBJ2-7|TRBV11-2|TRBD1|NA
CASSLTGGPSDYEQNF
TGTGCCAGCAGCTTAACAGGGGGCCCCTCTGACTACGAGCAGAACTTC
>TRBJ1-2|TRBV28|NA|NA
CTRSLRPGVGYTF
TGTACCAGGAGTTTAAGACCCGGGGTGGGCTACACCTTC
>TRBJ2-6|TRBV6-1|TRBD1|few
CASSALWDRGICGANVLTF
TGTGCCAGCAGTGCACTCTGGGACAGGGGAATATGTGGGGCCAACGTCCTGACTTTC
>TRBJ2-2|TRBV30|TRBD2|NA
CVLSVLAGDTGELFF
TGTGTCTTGAGTGTACTAGCGGGAGACACCGGGGAGCTGTTTTTT
>TRBJ1-1|TRBV6-1|NA|once
CASRLPAKPEAFF
TGTGCCAGCAGACTACCGGCAAAACCTGAAGCTTTCTTT
>TRBJ2-3|TRBV10-3|TRBD2|medium-sized
CAISASSMTSGGTDTQYF
TGTGCCATCAGTGCATCCTCAATGACTAGCGGGGGCACAGATACGCAGTATTTT
>TRBJ2-7|TRBV29-1|NA|NA
CSVEDPGGNSYEQYF
TGCAGCGTTGAAGACCCAGGAGGGAACTCCTACGAGCAGTATTTC
>TRBJ2-1|TRBV28|NA|once
CASLGGGGTNEQFF
TGTGCTAGCCTAGGCGGAGGGGGAACTAATGAGCAGTTCTTC
>TRBJ2-1|TRBV6-2/TRBV6-3|NA|few
CASSPRVVGDGCEQFF
TGTGCCAGCAGCCCCAGGGTAGTCGGAGATGGGTGTGAGCAGTTCTTC
>TRBJ2-7|TRBV11-2|NA|NA
CASSFNCNSYERYF
TGTGCCAGCAGCTTTAACTGTAACTCCTACGAGCGGTACTTC
>TRBJ2-7|TRBV29-1|NA|NA
CSAGWGSHELYF
TGCAGCGCGGGTTGGGGTAGTCATGAGCTGTACTTC
>TRBJ2-2|TRBV7-9|TRBD1|once
CASSRGQVNIGELFF
TGTGCCAGCAGCCGCGGACAGGTGAACATCGGGGAGCTGTTTTTT
>TRBJ2-7|TRBV21-1|NA|NA
CASCPPNLSGTDSYEQYF
TGTGCCAGCTGCCCACCGAATCTCTCAGGGACGGACTCCTACGAGCAGTACTTC
>TRBJ2-7|TRBV3-1|NA|NA
CASSQEVPYEQYF
TGTGCCAGCAGCCAAGAGGTCCCCTACGAGCAGTACTTC
>TRBJ2-1|TRBV5-1|NA|NA
CASGLGHGLVF
TGCGCCAGCGGCTTAGGGCACGGTCTTGTCTTC
>TRBJ2-1|TRBV5-1|NA|many
CASSSYSGEQFF
TGCGCCAGCAGCTCGTATAGCGGTGAGCAGTTCTTC
>TRBJ2-1|TRBV24-1|TRBD2|NA
CATSDMRSSGMANEQFF
TGTGCCACCAGTGATATGCGTTCTAGCGGGATGGCCAATGAGCAGTTCTTC
>TRBJ2-7|TRBV5-6|NA|NA
CASSFEAYEQYF
TGTGCCAGCAGCTTCGAGGCCTACGAGCAGTACTTC
>TRBJ2-6|TRBV11-2|TRBD1|NA
CASSMGGDRGISLSEANALTF
TGTGCCAGCAGCATGGGGGGAGACAGGGGCATTTCCCTCTCAGAGGCCAACGCCCTGACTTTC
>TRBJ2-3|TRBV11-2|NA|many
CASSTEGADTQYF
TGTGCCAGCAGCACAGAGGGAGCAGATACGCAGTATTTT
>TRBJ1-1|TRBV5-1|NA|NA
CASGVNRVADTEAFF
TGCGCCAGTGGCGTAAACAGGGTGGCGGACACTGAAGCTTTCTTT
>TRBJ2-3|TRBV7-8|NA|NA
CASSISGYTDTQCF
TGTGCCAGCAGCATTAGTGGATACACAGATACGCAGTGTTTT
>TRBJ1-1|TRBV6-1|NA|medium-sized
CASSENDETEAFF
TGTGCCAGCAGTGAAAACGACGAAACTGAAGCTTTCTTT
>TRBJ2-1|TRBV4-1|NA|medium-sized
CASSLIPGYGNEQFF
TGCGCCAGCAGCCTTATCCCGGGGTATGGCAATGAGCAGTTCTTC
>TRBJ2-1|TRBV11-3|NA|NA
CASSLSVSNNEQFF
TGTGCCAGCAGCTTGAGCGTCTCGAACAATGAACAGTTCTTC
>TRBJ2-5|TRBV10-3|NA|once
CAISESEETQYF
TGTGCCATCAGTGAGTCCGAGGAGACACAGTACTTC
>TRBJ2-3|TRBV5-1|NA|many
CASSAGLLPSTDTQYF
TGCGCCAGCAGCGCCGGACTCTTGCCTAGCACAGATACGCAGTATTTT
>TRBJ2-1|TRBV30|NA|NA
CTWVEYYEQFF
TGTACCTGGGTGGAATACTATGAGCAGTTCTTC
>TRBJ2-6|TRBV28|NA|NA
CASSSQGPGANALTF
TGTGCCAGCAGTTCACAGGGCCCTGGGGCCAACGCCCTGACTTTC